Below, 21 T cell receptor beta chains from the same sample are listed, as sequenced in a study of lymphopenia after photon versus proton radiotherapy. Sequenced by immunoSEQ multiplex PCR; TCRdb stores in-frame clones only, minus some. The sample lists 25,000 to 35,000 clones; 80% to 90% were seen once. Sequences were derived from peripheral blood, sampled from a patient treated with proton-based radiotherapy. These receptors all stem from an older woman with cholangiocarcinoma. Some clones in this sample may be carry-over from other donors' samples.

The J gene is TRBJ1-4, the V gene TRBV5-1, with TRBD1 matching 7 bases. Trimming took 0 bases from V and 7 from J; bases not matched to a gene: 6. Germline V gene data show CDR1 as SGHRS and CDR2 as YFSETQ. CDR3 length equals 15 residues. CDR3 nucleotides: TGCGCCAGCAGCTTGGGGACCGGGACAGTTGAAAAACTGTTTTTT. Its protein is CASSLGTGTVEKLFF.

The CDR3 DNA is TGTGCCAGCAGCTTAGAATTGGCCTCACCCCTCCACTTT. Its translation: CASSLELASPLHF. J is TRBJ1-6 and V is TRBV7-3; D not certain. The CDR3 totals 13 residues. V was shortened by 2 bases and J by 10 bases, with 9 bases between the two germline ends. CDR1 and CDR2 (germline): SGHTA, FQGTGA.

The V and J genes are TRBV18 and TRBJ2-7; D call uncertain. The CDR3 length is 15 residues. Germline CDR1 is KGHSH and CDR2 is LQKENI. The germline V and J ends were trimmed by 2 bases and 1 base, with 12 bases remaining between them. The CDR3 loop is CASSPIGQESYEQYF. The CDR3 DNA is TGTGCCAGCTCACCAATAGGTCAGGAATCCTACGAGCAGTACTTC.

Comment on this clone: At one end the junction does not follow the germline gene, possibly because of a read error. The rearrangement links TRBV6-5 to TRBJ2-1, with D unclear. The germline V gene encodes CDR1 MNHEY and CDR2 SVGAGI. The CDR3 is 11 amino acids. The CDR3 DNA reads as TGTGCCAGCACTTACCTCAATGAGCAGTTCTTC. It yields the protein CASTYLNEQFF.

The chain couples TRBV19 to TRBJ1-1; D remains ambiguous. Germline V CDR1 and CDR2: LNHDA, SQIVND (reference sequence). V was shortened by 7 bases and J by 5 bases, with 17 bases between the two germline ends. This CDR3 comprises 14 residues. The CDR3 sequence: CASTLLGRSTEAFF. CDR3 nucleotides: TGTGCCAGTACCCTTCTGGGCAGGTCTACTGAAGCTTTCTTT.

This rearrangement joins TRBV18 to TRBJ2-7, with 7 bases lining up with TRBD2. From germline, CDR1 is KGHSH and CDR2 LQKENI. V was clipped by 3 bases and J by 8 bases; unmatched bases: 7. There are 13 residues in the CDR3. The CDR3: CASSPGEGQQQYF. The DNA of the CDR3 is TGTGCCAGCTCACCCGGGGAGGGTCAACAGCAGTACTTC.

The genes are TRBV19 and TRBJ2-2; 10 nucleotides match TRBD2. Germline lookup yields CDR1 LNHDA and CDR2 SQIVND (reference sequence). J gave up 6 bases and V 5 bases, and 18 bases lay outside the gene matches. CDR3 length: 19 residues. The CDR3 loop is CASSPNPGLAGDLSGELFF. The CDR3 DNA sequence: TGTGCCAGTAGTCCTAACCCGGGGCTAGCGGGAGATCTATCCGGGGAGCTGTTTTTT. Full variable domain (missing parts from reference TRBV19 and TRBJ2-2): DGGITQSPKYLFRKEGQNVTLSCEQNLNHDAMYWYRQDPGQGLRLIYYSQIVNDFQKGDIAEGYSVSREKKESFPLTVTSAQKNPTAFYLCASSPNPGLAGDLSGELFFGEGSRLTVL.

The chain has TRBV2 and TRBJ1-1, with TRBD1 matching over 10 bases. The ends lost 4 bases at V and 4 bases at J; junction bases unmatched: 12. CDR1 SNHLY and CDR2 FYNNEI come from the germline V gene. The CDR3 is 17 residues long. CDR3: CASSVDLPGQGFTEAFF. The CDR3 DNA is TGTGCCAGCAGTGTCGACCTACCGGGACAGGGGTTCACTGAAGCTTTCTTT.

The chain recombines TRBV4-1 with TRBJ1-1, with no clear D. This CDR3 comprises 16 residues. From germline, CDR1 is MGHRA and CDR2 YSYEKL. The ends were cut back, 4 bases at V and 4 bases at J, with 19 bases in the middle. The CDR3 bases are TGCGCCAGCAGCCCCATAGGTCGCAGCCGGGGCACTGAAGCTTTCTTT. This sequence encodes CASSPIGRSRGTEAFF.

The chain joins TRBV18 to TRBJ1-3, with D perhaps TRBD1 (5 bases). The germline CDR1 and CDR2 sequences are KGHSH and LQKENI. The V end was cut by 0 bases, the J end by 0 bases, with 9 bases between. This CDR3 is 16 amino acids long. The DNA of the CDR3 is TGTGCCAGCTCACCACCCCAGGGCCCCTCTGGAAACACCATATATTTT. Translating gives CASSPPQGPSGNTIYF.

The chain joins TRBV7-9 to TRBJ2-5; D gene unclear. Between the trimmed V and J ends, which lost 1 base and 2 bases, there was a span of 11 bases. This CDR3 comprises 15 residues. The germline V gene encodes CDR1 SEHNR and CDR2 FQNEAQ (reference sequence). The CDR3: CASSLGASFQETQYF. The CDR3 coding sequence is TGTGCCAGCAGCTTAGGGGCCTCGTTTCAAGAGACCCAGTACTTC.

The chain employs TRBV2 and TRBJ1-4; D is unclear. The germline V gene has CDR1 SNHLY and CDR2 FYNNEI. The CDR3 contains 13 residues. The germline V and J ends were trimmed by 4 bases and 3 bases, with 6 bases remaining between them. The CDR3 bases are TGTGCCAGCAGTGTTAGAGCTAATGAAAAACTGTTTTTT. It is translated as CASSVRANEKLFF.

The chain joins TRBV18 to TRBJ1-3; D might be TRBD1 (5 bases). V was pared by 0 bases and J by 4 bases, with 13 bases between. The germline V gene encodes CDR1 KGHSH and CDR2 LQKENI. This CDR3 has 16 amino acids. The CDR3 coding sequence is TGTGCCAGCTCACCACCGGGAGTCGCAGGGGGAAACACCATATATTTT. It translates to CASSPPGVAGGNTIYF.

The genes are TRBV5-4 and TRBJ1-4; D is undetermined. V lost 3 bases and J 3 bases, leaving 12 bases between the germline ends. The CDR3 consists of 15 residues. From germline, CDR1 is SGHNT and CDR2 YYREEE (reference sequence). The CDR3 is CASSSDIASNEKLFF. The CDR3 DNA is TGTGCCAGCAGCTCTGACATTGCCTCTAATGAAAAACTGTTTTTT.

V usage is TRBV4-3 and J usage is TRBJ2-5, with D unresolved. Trimming pared 3 bases from V and 5 bases from J, leaving 10 bases between. CDR3 length: 13 amino acids. CDR1 LGHNA and CDR2 YSLEER come from the germline V gene. The CDR3 DNA is TGCGCCAGCAGCCACCGTCTTTCGGAGACCCAGTACTTC. Its translation is CASSHRLSETQYF.

The rearrangement joins TRBV6-6 to TRBJ1-1; the D is unclear. There are 12 residues in the CDR3. Germline assignment: CDR1 MNHNY and CDR2 SVGAGI (reference sequence). V shed 1 base and J shed 4 bases, with 4 bases lying between them. The CDR3 sequence is CASSYYGTEAFF. The CDR3 coding sequence is TGTGCCAGCAGTTACTACGGCACTGAAGCTTTCTTT.

The V and J genes are TRBV30 and TRBJ2-5; 7 nucleotides align to TRBD2. V trimming: 7 bases; J trimming: 3 bases; junction bases outside the gene matches: 5. Looked up from germline, CDR1 is GTSNPN and CDR2 is SVGIG (reference sequence). This CDR3 is 12 amino acids long. The CDR3 spells CALRGSKETQYF. In DNA form, the CDR3 reads TGTGCCTTGCGGGGGTCTAAAGAGACCCAGTACTTC. The whole variable domain, remainder taken from reference TRBV30 and TRBJ2-5, is SQTIHQWPATLVQPVGSPLSLECTVEGTSNPNLYWYRQAAGRGLQLLFYSVGIGQISSEVPQNLSASRPQDRQFILSSKKLLLSDSGFYLCALRGSKETQYFGPGTRLLVL.

The rearrangement links TRBV5-1 to TRBJ2-1, with D maybe TRBD2 (5 bases). V was pared by 4 bases and J by 12 bases, with 20 bases between. This CDR3 is built from 14 residues. In germline, CDR1 is SGHRS, CDR2 YFSETQ. CDR3 protein: CASSPGLEDMAQFF. CDR3 nucleotide sequence: TGCGCCAGCAGCCCCGGACTGGAGGATATGGCGCAGTTCTTC.

The chain recombines TRBV7-9 with TRBJ2-2; no clear D. The CDR3 length is 15 residues. V was clipped by 5 bases and J by 4 bases, with 14 bases between them. In germline, CDR1 is SEHNR, CDR2 FQNEAQ (reference sequence). The CDR3 nucleotides read TGTGCCAGCAGCCAACAGCAAATTTTCACCGGGGAGCTGTTTTTT. This encodes CASSQQQIFTGELFF. The complete variable domain, with remaining parts taken from reference TRBV7-9 and TRBJ2-2, reads DTGVSQNPRHKITKRGQNVTFRCDPISEHNRLYWYRQTLGQGPEFLTYFQNEAQLEKSRLLSDRFSAERPKGSFSTLEIQRTEQGDSAMYLCASSQQQIFTGELFFGEGSRLTVL.

This clone turned up a few times. The gene calls are TRBV19 and TRBJ1-2, with unresolved D. With 5 bases removed from V and 1 base from J, the gap between germline ends came to 20 bases. The germline V gene has CDR1 LNHDA and CDR2 SQIVND (reference sequence). The CDR3 length is 17 residues. The CDR3 spells CASSPRAALSLNYGYTF. As DNA, the CDR3 is TGTGCCAGTAGTCCGAGGGCAGCACTATCCCTTAACTATGGCTACACCTTC.

V and J are TRBV30 and TRBJ1-2, with 7 bases aligning to TRBD1. The CDR3 runs to 13 residues. After removal of 0 bases from V and 7 bases from J, the junction contained 5 bases not matched to a gene. Germline V CDR1 and CDR2: GTSNPN, SVGIG (reference sequence). The CDR3, as DNA: TGTGCCTGGAGTGTACTCAGGGGGATTGGCTACACCTTC. Its protein product is CAWSVLRGIGYTF.